These T cell receptor beta chains were read from a single sample in a study of shared clonotypes between healthy human individuals. Some clones are missing from TCRdb's copy, which holds only in-frame ones; the method was immunoSEQ multiplex PCR. The sample has 950,000 to 1,200,000 clones, approximately 80% seen once. The sequencing input was memory CD4+ T cells from PBMCs. The receptors derive from a man aged 18 to 29 in good health. Some clones in this sample may be carry-over from other donors' samples. Each CDR3 is given with its conserved first and last residue. Fields, in order: V gene, D gene, J gene, clone size, CDR3 DNA, CDR3 protein. A D gene is named only where the DNA matches it firmly. Not every row has a clone size; where given, it reads once, few, many or a size class.

TRBV25-1	-	TRBJ2-7	-	TGTGCCAGCTCCAGGGGCTACGAGCAGTACTTC	CASSRGYEQYF
TRBV29-1	TRBD2	TRBJ2-5	few	TGCAGCGCTTTACCCTTAGCGGGAGTGGAGGAGACCCAGTACTTC	CSALPLAGVEETQYF
TRBV13	-	TRBJ1-4	-	TGTGCCAGCAGCTTAGGAGAGACAACCGGCGAAAAACTGTTTTTT	CASSLGETTGEKLFF
TRBV11-2	-	TRBJ2-2	-	TGTGCCAGCAGGTTTCGGAATGGGAGGTACACCGGGGAGCTGTTTTTT	CASRFRNGRYTGELFF
TRBV7-6	-	TRBJ1-2	-	TGTGCCAGCAGCTTAGTAGGAGAAAACTATGGCTACACCTTC	CASSLVGENYGYTF
TRBV7-9	TRBD1	TRBJ1-4	-	TGTGCCAGCAGCCGTGGACAGGGCTTTGCAACTAATGAAAAACTGTTTTTT	CASSRGQGFATNEKLFF
TRBV27	TRBD1	TRBJ2-3	-	TGTGCCAGCAGTCCGTACAGGGGCGCTAGTCCCCTTTCGCAGTATTTT	CASSPYRGASPLSQYF
TRBV5-1	-	TRBJ2-3	-	TGCGCCAGCAGCTACTCAGCGGATCGCACAGATACGCAGTATTTT	CASSYSADRTDTQYF
TRBV28	-	TRBJ2-6	-	TGTGCCAGCAGCCGGCCGAACTCTGGGGCCAACGTCCTGACTTTC	CASSRPNSGANVLTF
TRBV28	-	TRBJ1-1	-	TGTGCCAGCAGTTTAGGTTCGGCGGGTAACACTGAAGCTTTCTTT	CASSLGSAGNTEAFF
TRBV19	-	TRBJ1-2	many	TGTGCCAGTAGTAGACAGGACATCCCTGGCTACACCTTC	CASSRQDIPGYTF
TRBV30	TRBD1	TRBJ2-7	-	TGTGCCTGTGACGGACAGGCGACATTAGAGCAGTACTTC	CACDGQATLEQYF
TRBV6-5	-	TRBJ1-1	-	TGTGCCAGCAGGACAGTTCCTGAAGCTTTCTTT	CASRTVPEAFF
TRBV5-8	-	TRBJ1-4	once	TGTGCCAGCAGCTCTGGACAGCCTATAAATGAAAAACTGTTTTTT	CASSSGQPINEKLFF
TRBV5-1	TRBD2	TRBJ2-7	-	TGCGCCAGCAGCTTGGAGAGGCGGGAGGCCGCCTACGAGCAGTACTTC	CASSLERREAAYEQYF
TRBV7-3	-	TRBJ2-7	-	TGTGCCAGCAGCTTACGACGACGGGCAGGCTACGAGCAGTACTTC	CASSLRRRAGYEQYF
TRBV21-1	-	TRBJ2-3	-	TGTGCCAGCAGTAGGCTTGTTAGCACAGATACGCAGTATTTT	CASSRLVSTDTQYF
TRBV11-2	-	TRBJ1-2	-	TGTGCCAGCAGCTCCGGGGGCCAGACGGATGGTGGCTACACCTTC	CASSSGGQTDGGYTF
TRBV19	TRBD2	TRBJ2-1	once	TGTGCCAGTAGTACCAGCGGGAGCTCCTACAATGAGCAGTTCTTC	CASSTSGSSYNEQFF
TRBV29-1	-	TRBJ1-2	-	TGCAGCGTTGCCCCACTTAGGGCCGACTATGGCTACACCTTC	CSVAPLRADYGYTF
TRBV19	TRBD1	TRBJ1-1	-	TGTGCCAGTAGAGACAGGGGCGTGAACACTGAAGCTTTCTTT	CASRDRGVNTEAFF
TRBV21-1	-	TRBJ1-5	-	TGTGCCAGCAGCAAAGTGCGGGACAGGAATCGGCCCCAGCATTTT	CASSKVRDRNRPQHF
TRBV30	-	TRBJ1-2	-	TGTGCCTGGAGTCCCGGGACGGGGTATGGCCACACCTTC	CAWSPGTGYGHTF
TRBV7-3	-	TRBJ2-1	-	TGTGCCAGCAGCTTAAACCCTCGCGGTAGCGGTTACAATGAGCAGTTCTTC	CASSLNPRGSGYNEQFF
TRBV27	-	TRBJ2-1	-	TGTGCCAGCAGTTCGGGAGCGAATGTCTACAATGAGCAGTTCTTC	CASSSGANVYNEQFF
TRBV7-9	-	TRBJ1-2	-	TGTGCCAGCAGCTCATTTTTATCCGGACAGATCTATGGCTACACCTTC	CASSSFLSGQIYGYTF
TRBV19	TRBD1	TRBJ1-1	few	TGTGCCAGTAGTATGAGGACAGGGTGGGAGAACACTGAAGCTTTCTTT	CASSMRTGWENTEAFF
TRBV9	-	TRBJ2-1	-	TGTGCCAGCAGCCCAATCAGCGCATCGTTGAATGAGCAGTTCTTC	CASSPISASLNEQFF
TRBV25-1	-	TRBJ1-1	-	TGTGCCAGCAGTTTCCTAGGAACTGAAGCTTTCTTT	CASSFLGTEAFF
TRBV2	TRBD1	TRBJ1-2	once	TGTGCCAGCAACCTCCAGGGGGCCCCCGATGGCTACACCTTC	CASNLQGAPDGYTF
TRBV5-4	-	TRBJ1-1	-	TGTGCCAGCAGCCACCAATCGCCGACAGACTTGGCCGGGGACACTGAAGCTTTCTTT	CASSHQSPTDLAGDTEAFF
TRBV7-9	TRBD1	TRBJ1-3	-	TGTGCCAGCAGCTTCCTCTCAGGGGGCAGAAACACCATATATTTT	CASSFLSGGRNTIYF
TRBV28	-	TRBJ2-5	-	TGTGCCAGCAGTTTAAACCTGGAGACCCAGTACTTC	CASSLNLETQYF
TRBV7-3	-	TRBJ2-2	-	TGTGCCAGCAGTTCCGGGGGAGGGCTGTTTTTT	CASSSGGGLFF
TRBV11-2	-	TRBJ2-1	many	TGTGCCAGCAGCGCCGCCTGGTCGCACAATGAGCAGTTCTTC	CASSAAWSHNEQFF
TRBV15	-	TRBJ1-5	-	TGTGCCACCAGCAGGGGCGACAATCAGCCCCAGCATTTT	CATSRGDNQPQHF
TRBV11-2	-	TRBJ1-1	-	TGTGCCAGCAGCTTGGCGGGGCAGACTGAAGCTTTCTTT	CASSLAGQTEAFF
TRBV25-1	TRBD1	TRBJ1-2	once	TGTGCCAGCAGTGAAGTAGACAGGGAGGGTTATGGCTACACCTTC	CASSEVDREGYGYTF
TRBV30	-	TRBJ1-5	-	TGTGCCTGGACCCAGGGGAATCAGCCCCAGCATTTT	CAWTQGNQPQHF
TRBV11-2	TRBD1	TRBJ2-7	-	TGTGCCAGCAGCTTAGGGACAGGGGGCTACGAGCAGTACTTC	CASSLGTGGYEQYF
TRBV9	-	TRBJ1-2	-	TGTGCCAGCAGCGTACTGGCGAAGAGTGGCTACACCTTC	CASSVLAKSGYTF
TRBV27	TRBD1	TRBJ2-3	-	TGTGCCAGCTCTCGGCGGACAGGGAGTCAAGATACGCAGTATTTT	CASSRRTGSQDTQYF
TRBV4-2	TRBD1	TRBJ2-5	-	TGTGCCAGCAGCCGAGGACAGGGATCGTCAGAGACCCAGTACTTC	CASSRGQGSSETQYF
TRBV5-1	-	TRBJ2-2	-	TGCGCCAGCAGCACGAACCAGGGCGCCGGGGAGCTGTTTTTT	CASSTNQGAGELFF
TRBV5-6	TRBD1	TRBJ1-3	-	TGTGCCAGCAGCGTACAGGGGAGGTCACTCTCTGGGAACACCATATATTTT	CASSVQGRSLSGNTIYF